The rows below give T cell receptor beta chains drawn from one sample of a study of shared clonotypes between healthy human individuals. Clones were sequenced by immunoSEQ multiplex PCR, and TCRdb holds only the in-frame ones, with some missing. In the table there are about 2.4 million clones, 80% to 95% of which are singletons. Input material: naive CD4+ T cells from PBMCs. The receptors stem from a man between 18 and 29 years old in good health. Some clones in this sample may be carry-over from other donors' samples. CDR3s include the opening cysteine and the closing phenylalanine or tryptophan. The order of the fields is D gene, J gene, CDR3 length, V gene, CDR3 protein, CDR3 DNA. The D gene is left open where the match is weak.

>-|TRBJ2-3|15|TRBV28
CASSSGIRGVDTQYF
TGTGCCAGCAGTTCGGGGATTAGAGGGGTGGATACGCAGTATTTT
>-|TRBJ1-5|17|TRBV5-3
CAPSVCGPDSGNQPQHF
TGTGCCCCTAGCGTATGCGGGCCTGACAGCGGCAATCAGCCCCAGCATTTT
>TRBD1|TRBJ1-1|15|TRBV19
CASQKQGTGNTEAFF
TGTGCCAGCCAGAAACAGGGGACGGGGAACACTGAAGCTTTCTTT
>TRBD1|TRBJ1-3|15|TRBV23-1
CASSHDNGTGRSIYF
TGCGCCAGCAGTCACGACAACGGGACAGGCCGATCCATATATTTT
>TRBD2|TRBJ2-5|15|TRBV11-2
CASSLLAGDAETQYF
TGTGCCAGCAGCCTCCTAGCGGGAGACGCTGAGACCCAGTACTTC
>TRBD1|TRBJ2-7|15|TRBV7-7
CASSTGQGGSYEQYF
TGTGCCAGCAGCACCGGACAGGGTGGCTCCTACGAGCAGTACTTC
>-|TRBJ1-2|15|TRBV6-5
CASSYGLRGAEGYTF
TGTGCCAGCAGTTACGGCCTTCGGGGCGCGGAGGGCTACACCTTC
>-|TRBJ1-2|17|TRBV29-1
CSVEDLEGLRRGYGYTF
TGCAGCGTTGAAGATCTAGAGGGCCTCCGACGGGGCTATGGCTACACCTTC
>-|TRBJ1-3|16|TRBV11-2
CASSPWWQADGNTIYF
TGTGCCAGCAGCCCCTGGTGGCAGGCGGACGGAAACACCATATATTTT
>-|TRBJ2-1|17|TRBV19
CASSRRQDLEDYNEQFF
TGTGCCAGTAGTAGGAGACAGGACCTGGAGGACTACAATGAGCAGTTCTTC
>-|TRBJ2-1|13|TRBV19
CASSPGALNEQFF
TGTGCCAGTAGTCCCGGGGCGCTGAATGAGCAGTTCTTC
>TRBD2|TRBJ2-7|15|TRBV6-5
CASSPTSGSWDEQYF
TGTGCCAGCAGCCCTACTAGCGGGAGTTGGGACGAGCAGTACTTC
>-|TRBJ1-1|13|TRBV19
CASSGGGFTEAFF
TGTGCCAGTAGTGGGGGCGGATTCACTGAAGCTTTCTTT
>-|TRBJ2-7|13|TRBV10-3
CAISDAPEYEQYF
TGTGCCATCAGTGACGCACCAGAATACGAGCAGTACTTC
>TRBD2|TRBJ2-5|14|TRBV4-3
CASAQGLAGETQYF
TGCGCCAGCGCCCAGGGACTAGCGGGAGAGACCCAGTACTTC
>-|TRBJ2-3|15|TRBV18
CASSPDRRSTDTQYF
TGTGCCAGCTCACCTGACAGGAGAAGCACAGATACGCAGTATTTT
>-|TRBJ2-3|14|TRBV2
CASETGSLGDTQYF
TGTGCCAGCGAGACAGGCTCTCTCGGGGATACGCAGTATTTT
>TRBD1|TRBJ1-2|12|TRBV2
CASTGTGRGYTF
TGTGCCAGTACTGGGACAGGGAGAGGCTACACCTTC
>TRBD1|TRBJ2-7|15|TRBV7-3
CASSSGQGLPYEQYF
TGTGCCAGCAGCTCCGGACAGGGGCTCCCCTACGAGCAGTACTTC
>-|TRBJ2-1|14|TRBV5-1
CASSLGDPYNEQFF
TGCGCCAGCAGCTTGGGAGACCCCTACAATGAGCAGTTCTTC
>TRBD2|TRBJ2-2|16|TRBV5-1
CASSLMPSGSTGELFF
TGCGCCAGCAGCTTGATGCCTAGCGGGTCTACCGGGGAGCTGTTTTTT